The source of this T cell receptor beta chain is a study of beta chain features in type 1 diabetes. Study background: The patient and healthy donor groups were comparable for age, gender and cell yields. Study-wide results and caveats: TCRB CDR3 length was moderately but significantly reduced in all four CD4+ subsets of Type 1 diabetes patients. Reads derived from cDNA could over-represent cells showing high TCR expression.

A few counts support this clone. Its antigen is unknown. V lost 4 bases and J 8 bases, leaving 14 bases between the germline ends. The CDR3 length is 12 residues. Germline CDR1 GTSNPN, CDR2 SVGIG (reference sequence). As every portion of the isolated RNA was reverse transcribed, the sequencing read expressed TCRB transcripts. Data came from immunoSEQ multiplex PCR; TCRdb stores just in-frame clones and leaves some out. The sample has about 450,000 clones; approximately 10% are singletons. The receptor was derived from a woman aged 18-29 years in good health. The sequenced sample consisted of naive CD4+ T cells from blood. V and J are TRBV30 and TRBJ1-2, with D uncertain. The CDR3: CAWTPQARGYTF. Written as DNA, the CDR3 is TGTGCCTGGACTCCCCAGGCACGCGGCTACACCTTC.